These T cell receptor beta chains were read from a single sample in a study of OX40 agonist ivuxolimab in advanced cancers. The repertoire was sequenced with immunoSEQ multiplex PCR; TCRdb's copy has only in-frame clones and lacks some. The sample lists 85,000 to 100,000 clones, 85% to 90% seen once, with around 0.76% in the top ten. Sequenced here: CD4+ or CD8+ T cells sorted from blood, sampled in a trial of the OX40 agonist ivuxolimab. These TCRs come from an adult with an advanced solid tumor such as melanoma, head and neck, liver or kidney cancer. The CDR3 runs from the conserved cysteine through the conserved F or W. A D gene is named only where the DNA matches it firmly. Only some rows state a clone size, as once, few, many or a class for expanded clones.

CDR3 length | J gene | V gene | clone size | D gene | CDR3 DNA | CDR3 protein
15 | TRBJ1-5 | TRBV30 | . | TRBD1 | TGTGCCTGGAGTAGGGGACAGGCAAGGTTTCAGCCCCAGCATTTT | CAWSRGQARFQPQHF
14 | TRBJ1-2 | TRBV6-5 | once | . | TGTGCCAGCAGTTACGGGCGGGGTAACTATGGCTACACCTTC | CASSYGRGNYGYTF
13 | TRBJ2-7 | TRBV6-6 | . | . | TGTGCCTGCTTACAGACAGACACCTACGAGCAGTACTTC | CACLQTDTYEQYF
16 | TRBJ1-4 | TRBV7-9 | . | TRBD1 | TGTGCCAGCAGTTTCCCAAGGGGACAGTTTAATGAAAAACTGTTTTTT | CASSFPRGQFNEKLFF
13 | TRBJ2-5 | TRBV19 | . | . | TGTGCCAGTAGTGTCAGTACTCAAGAGACCCAGTACTTC | CASSVSTQETQYF
14 | TRBJ2-5 | TRBV2 | . | . | TGTGCCAGCAAGGCCAGGGAAACCCAAGAGACCCAGTACTTC | CASKARETQETQYF
15 | TRBJ1-2 | TRBV5-6 | . | TRBD1 | TGTGCCAGCAGCTTGGGGACAGGCTATGGCAGAGGCTACACCTTC | CASSLGTGYGRGYTF
14 | TRBJ1-5 | TRBV19 | . | . | TGTGCCACCTCAGCGGGGACGAGCAATCAGCCCCAGCATTTT | CATSAGTSNQPQHF
14 | TRBJ1-1 | TRBV28 | . | . | TGTGCCAGCAGTTTGAGGGTTTGGGACACTGAAGCTTTCTTT | CASSLRVWDTEAFF
15 | TRBJ1-3 | TRBV10-3 | . | . | TGTGCCATCAGTACCCAGTTGAGCTCTGGAAACACCATATATTTT | CAISTQLSSGNTIYF
16 | TRBJ1-5 | TRBV7-2 | . | . | TGTGCCAGCAGCTTACAGTCAGGGCATAGCAATCAGCCCCAGCATTTT | CASSLQSGHSNQPQHF
14 | TRBJ2-7 | TRBV5-6 | . | . | TGTGCCAGCAGCTTGGTACAGGTCTCCTACGAGCAGTACTTC | CASSLVQVSYEQYF
14 | TRBJ1-1 | TRBV27 | few | . | TGTGCCAGCAGTTTTCGGGGGATGAACACTGAAGCTTTCTTT | CASSFRGMNTEAFF
14 | TRBJ1-2 | TRBV6-5 | . | TRBD1 | TGTGCCAGCAATGAGGGACAGGGGGCAGGTGGCTACACCTTC | CASNEGQGAGGYTF
14 | TRBJ2-7 | TRBV7-3 | . | TRBD1 | TGTGCCAGCAGCTTAGAACAGGGGTCCTACGAGCAGTACTTC | CASSLEQGSYEQYF
15 | TRBJ2-7 | TRBV7-2 | once | . | TGTGCCAGCAGCTTAGGGGGCACGAGCTCCTACGAGCAGCACTTC | CASSLGGTSSYEQHF
16 | TRBJ2-5 | TRBV6-6 | . | . | TGTGCCAGCAGTTACTCCCCTGCAAGGCCTCAAGAGACCCAGTACTTC | CASSYSPARPQETQYF
15 | TRBJ2-7 | TRBV28 | . | TRBD1 | TGTGCCAGCAGTTCATCCCCAGGGGGCTCCTACGAGCAGTACTTC | CASSSSPGGSYEQYF
14 | TRBJ2-4 | TRBV5-4 | . | . | TGTGCCAGCAGCGGAACCGGGACCAACAACATTCAGTACTTC | CASSGTGTNNIQYF
13 | TRBJ1-2 | TRBV2 | . | TRBD1 | TGTGCCAGCAGTGGGGACAGGCGGGATGGCTACACCTTC | CASSGDRRDGYTF
16 | TRBJ1-5 | TRBV7-2 | . | . | TGTGCCAGCAGCTTAGCGCTGGGGCAGGGCAGTCAGCCCCAGCATTTT | CASSLALGQGSQPQHF
15 | TRBJ2-5 | TRBV6-6 | . | . | TGTGCCAGCAGTTACTCGACTACGGAGGTTGGGACCCAGTACTTC | CASSYSTTEVGTQYF
15 | TRBJ1-5 | TRBV30 | . | TRBD1 | TGTGCCTGGACATTTTCAGGGGGGAGCAATCAGCCCCAGCATTTT | CAWTFSGGSNQPQHF
19 | TRBJ2-5 | TRBV21-1 | . | . | TGTGCCAGCAGCTCCCCAGGGGCTAGCGGGGGGGCGAACCAAGAGACCCAGTACTTC | CASSSPGASGGANQETQYF
13 | TRBJ1-2 | TRBV6-1 | . | . | TGTGCCAGCACCGGTGACAGGACCTATGGCTACACCTTC | CASTGDRTYGYTF
13 | TRBJ1-4 | TRBV2 | . | . | TGTGCCAGCGGATCCATCCATGAGGAAAAACTGTTTTTT | CASGSIHEEKLFF
16 | TRBJ2-5 | TRBV6-5 | . | . | TGTGCCAGCAGTTACGGCCTAGCGCCATACCAAGAGACCCAGTACTTC | CASSYGLAPYQETQYF
17 | TRBJ1-3 | TRBV7-2 | . | . | TGTGCCAGCAGCTTAGAGGGGGTGGGGCCCTCTGGAAACACCATATATTTT | CASSLEGVGPSGNTIYF
11 | TRBJ2-5 | TRBV20-1 | . | . | TGCAGTGCTGTCAGGGGAGAGACCCAGTACTTC | CSAVRGETQYF
13 | TRBJ1-1 | TRBV9 | . | . | TGTGCCAGCAGCAACCGACAGAACACTGAAGCTTTCTTT | CASSNRQNTEAFF
13 | TRBJ2-3 | TRBV5-1 | . | . | TGCGCCAGCAGCTTGAGTTTGGGGACACAGCAGTATTTT | CASSLSLGTQQYF
14 | TRBJ1-3 | TRBV7-2 | . | . | TGTGCCAGCAGACCTGGCCTTTCTGGAAACACCATATATTTT | CASRPGLSGNTIYF
13 | TRBJ2-5 | TRBV7-2 | once | . | TGTGCCAGCAGCTTCACTAGAAAAGAGACCCAGTACTTC | CASSFTRKETQYF
16 | TRBJ1-4 | TRBV11-2 | . | . | TGTGCCAGCAGCCAAACTGGGGGCAGGAGTAATGAAAAACTGTTTTTT | CASSQTGGRSNEKLFF
13 | TRBJ2-3 | TRBV30 | . | . | TGTGCCTGGAACAGAGGGTCCGCAGATACGCAGTATTTT | CAWNRGSADTQYF
13 | TRBJ1-4 | TRBV5-4 | . | TRBD1 | TGTGCCAGCAGCGTGACAGGGGTTGAAAAACTGTTTTTT | CASSVTGVEKLFF
13 | TRBJ1-6 | TRBV18 | . | . | TGTGCCAGCTCAGGGGAGATAAATTCACCCCTCCACTTT | CASSGEINSPLHF
12 | TRBJ2-3 | TRBV29-1 | . | . | TGCAGCGTTGCCCCTATCACGGATACGCAGTATTTT | CSVAPITDTQYF
16 | TRBJ2-7 | TRBV5-5 | . | TRBD1 | TGTGCCAGCAGCGGACTTAGGACAGGGAAGTCCTACGAGCAGTACTTC | CASSGLRTGKSYEQYF
16 | TRBJ2-2 | TRBV7-6 | . | . | TGTGCCAGCAGCTTCAGTGTGCAGCTAGAACACGGGGAGCTGTTTTTT | CASSFSVQLEHGELFF
13 | TRBJ1-2 | TRBV7-2 | . | . | TGTGCCAGCAGCTTATTTGTGGGTTATGGCTACACCTTC | CASSLFVGYGYTF
14 | TRBJ2-2 | TRBV28 | . | TRBD1 | TGTGCCAGCAGTTCACAGGGGTACACCGGGGAGCTGTTTTTT | CASSSQGYTGELFF